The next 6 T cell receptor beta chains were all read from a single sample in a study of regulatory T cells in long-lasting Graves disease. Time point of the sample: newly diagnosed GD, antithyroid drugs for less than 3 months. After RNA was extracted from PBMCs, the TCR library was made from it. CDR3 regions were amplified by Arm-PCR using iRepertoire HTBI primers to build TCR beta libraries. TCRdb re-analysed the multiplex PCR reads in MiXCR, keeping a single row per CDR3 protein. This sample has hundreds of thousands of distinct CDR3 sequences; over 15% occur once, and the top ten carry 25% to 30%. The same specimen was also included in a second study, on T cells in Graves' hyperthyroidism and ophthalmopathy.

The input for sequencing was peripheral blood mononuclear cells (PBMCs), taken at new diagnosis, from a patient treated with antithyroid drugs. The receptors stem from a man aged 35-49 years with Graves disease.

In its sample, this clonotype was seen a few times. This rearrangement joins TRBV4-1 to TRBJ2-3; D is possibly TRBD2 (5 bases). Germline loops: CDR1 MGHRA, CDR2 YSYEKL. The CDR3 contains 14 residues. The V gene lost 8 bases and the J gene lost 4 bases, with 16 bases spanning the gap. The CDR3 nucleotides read TGCGCCAGCCTCAATTTGGGGAGAGCAGATACGCAGTATTTT. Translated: CASLNLGRADTQYF.

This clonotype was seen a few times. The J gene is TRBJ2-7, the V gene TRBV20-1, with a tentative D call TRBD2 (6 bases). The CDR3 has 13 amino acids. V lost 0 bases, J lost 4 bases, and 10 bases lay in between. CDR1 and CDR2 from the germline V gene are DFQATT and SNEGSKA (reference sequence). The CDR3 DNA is TGCAGTGCTAGAGATTGGCGGGGTTACGAGCAGTACTTC. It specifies CSARDWRGYEQYF.

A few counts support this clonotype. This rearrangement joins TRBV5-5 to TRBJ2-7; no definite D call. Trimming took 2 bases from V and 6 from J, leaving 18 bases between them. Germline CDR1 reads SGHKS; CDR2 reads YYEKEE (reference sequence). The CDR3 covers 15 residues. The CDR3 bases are TGTGCCAGCAGCTTTAGCCCATCTAGGGTTGGCGAGCAGTACTTC. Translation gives CASSFSPSRVGEQYF.

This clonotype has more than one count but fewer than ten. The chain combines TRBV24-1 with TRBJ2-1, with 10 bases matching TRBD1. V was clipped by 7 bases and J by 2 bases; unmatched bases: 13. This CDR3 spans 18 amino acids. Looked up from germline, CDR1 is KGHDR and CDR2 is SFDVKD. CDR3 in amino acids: CATSVGDRGVPPYNEQFF. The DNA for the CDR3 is TGTGCCACCAGCGTCGGGGACAGGGGCGTACCCCCCTACAATGAGCAGTTCTTC.

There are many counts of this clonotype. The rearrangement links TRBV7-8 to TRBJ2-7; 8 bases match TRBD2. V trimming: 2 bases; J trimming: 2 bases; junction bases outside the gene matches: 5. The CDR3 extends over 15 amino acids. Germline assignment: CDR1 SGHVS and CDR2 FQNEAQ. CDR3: CASSLLTSGPYEQYF. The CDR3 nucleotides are TGTGCCAGCAGCTTACTTACTAGCGGACCCTACGAGCAGTACTTC.

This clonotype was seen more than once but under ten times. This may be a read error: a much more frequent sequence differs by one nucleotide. The CDR3 here is CASSKAWDRVTDTQYF. In DNA form, the CDR3 reads TGTGCCAGCAGCAAAGCCTGGGACAGGGTAACAGATACGCAGTATTTT. The chain has TRBV7-2 and TRBJ2-3, with TRBD1 identical over 9 bases. V lost 5 bases to trimming and J lost 3 bases; unmatched junction nucleotides: 9. This CDR3 region has 16 residues. The germline CDR1 and CDR2 sequences are SGHTA and FQGNSA.